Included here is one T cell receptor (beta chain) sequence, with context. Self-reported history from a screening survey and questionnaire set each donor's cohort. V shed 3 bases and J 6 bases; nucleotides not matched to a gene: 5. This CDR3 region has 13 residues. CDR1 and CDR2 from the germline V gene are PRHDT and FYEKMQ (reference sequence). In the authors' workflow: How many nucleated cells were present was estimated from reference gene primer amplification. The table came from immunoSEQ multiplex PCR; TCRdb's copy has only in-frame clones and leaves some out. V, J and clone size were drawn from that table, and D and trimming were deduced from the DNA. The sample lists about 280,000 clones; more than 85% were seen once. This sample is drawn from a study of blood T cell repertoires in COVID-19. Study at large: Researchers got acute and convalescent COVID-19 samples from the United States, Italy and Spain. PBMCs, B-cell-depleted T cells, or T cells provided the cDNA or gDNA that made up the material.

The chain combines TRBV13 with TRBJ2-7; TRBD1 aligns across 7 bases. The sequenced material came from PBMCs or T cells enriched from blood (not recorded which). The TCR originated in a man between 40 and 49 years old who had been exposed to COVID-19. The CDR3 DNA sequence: TGTGCCAGCAGCTTCCGGACAGGCCTCGAGCAGTACTTC. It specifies CASSFRTGLEQYF.